This T cell receptor (beta chain) is drawn from a study of blood T cells in healthy people across ages. Overall study findings and caveats: As age increased, TCR beta diversity per million T cells fell in a roughly linear fashion.

This clonotype was found many times. The antigen remains undetermined. With a J-beta primer mix and a sample-barcoded 5' primer, a second PCR ran about 7 to 12 cycles. TCRdb called the 5' RACE reads again in MiXCR, with one record for every CDR3 protein. The sample consists of 900,000 to 950,000 distinct CDR3 sequences, approximately 32% of them appearing once. V lost 3 bases to trimming and J lost 2 bases; unmatched junction nucleotides: 10. In germline, CDR1 is SGDLS, CDR2 YYNGEE. CDR3 length: 16 residues. These data were also filed under a second study, of T cells of mothers and their children.

The sequenced material came from blood. The sequence derives from a woman between 35 and 50 years old in good health. The chain links TRBV9 to TRBJ2-7; 8 nucleotides match TRBD2. CDR3 protein: CASSASVDSGTYEQYF. The CDR3 coding sequence is TGTGCCAGCAGCGCAAGCGTGGATAGCGGGACCTACGAGCAGTACTTC.